The next 26 T cell receptor beta chains were all read from a single sample in a study of Ad26.COV2.S vaccination and SARS-CoV-2 variants. TCRdb's table, derived via immunoSEQ multiplex PCR, lists solely in-frame clones and lacks some. The top ten hold 7.4% of the sample, which has around 400,000 clones, 83% seen once. As to treatment: some 19 received Ad26.COV2.S at low or high dose, single or two shots; 5 received placebo; per-sample allocation not given. The study sampled participants on day 63 after the first vaccine or placebo injection. Sequenced here: peripheral blood, sampled in a trial of Ad26.COV2.S vaccine versus placebo. The receptor source for this set is a person between 18 and 65 years old who received the Ad26.COV2.S COVID-19 vaccine or a placebo.

The chain employs TRBV18 and TRBJ1-3; TRBD1 might be the D (5 bases). V was trimmed by 2 bases and J by 9 bases, leaving 11 bases between them. Per the germline V gene, CDR1 is KGHSH and CDR2 is LQKENI. The CDR3 covers 13 residues. The CDR3 region is CASSPGGESTIYF. CDR3 sequence (DNA): TGTGCCAGCTCACCAGGAGGGGAGTCCACCATATATTTT.

The V gene is TRBV5-1, the J gene TRBJ1-2, with D possibly TRBD1 on 6 matching bases. Looked up from germline, CDR1 is SGHRS and CDR2 is YFSETQ. The CDR3 loop spans 13 amino acids. V was clipped by 1 base and J by 5 bases, with 9 bases between them. The chain's CDR3 is CASSLRGLYGYTF. For the CDR3, the DNA is TGCGCCAGCAGCTTGCGGGGGCTGTATGGCTACACCTTC.

This clone was observed a single time. V is TRBV7-6 and J is TRBJ2-3, with 10 bases identical to TRBD2. The CDR3 totals 14 residues. Germline CDR1 SGHVS, CDR2 FNYEAQ. V lost 6 bases and J lost 4; bases outside the gene matches: 4. This CDR3 is CASSYSGGADTQYF. CDR3 coding DNA: TGTGCCAGCAGTTACAGCGGGGGGGCAGATACGCAGTATTTT.

A few counts support this clone. V gene TRBV28 combines with J gene TRBJ1-3; D might be TRBD1 (5 bases). The CDR3 covers 17 residues. V was clipped by 10 bases and J by 4 bases, with 26 bases between them. Germline lookup yields CDR1 MDHEN and CDR2 SYDVKM. This CDR3 is CATQGWPRGFSGNTIYF. DNA of the CDR3: TGTGCCACCCAGGGATGGCCGCGGGGATTCTCCGGAAACACCATATATTTT.

The V gene is TRBV5-6, the J gene TRBJ2-1, with D tentatively TRBD1 (5 bases). CDR3 length: 14 residues. Germline lookup yields CDR1 SGHDT and CDR2 YYEEEE. The V end lost 0 bases, the J end lost 7 bases, and 11 bases lay between the germline ends. This CDR3 reads CASSLEVRVNEQFF. CDR3 nucleotide sequence: TGTGCCAGCAGCTTGGAGGTCAGGGTAAATGAGCAGTTCTTC.

In this sample, this clone turned up once. The chain links TRBV2 to TRBJ2-1; 8 bases match TRBD2. This CDR3 contains 12 residues. Germline values: CDR1 SNHLY, CDR2 FYNNEI. V shed 4 bases, J shed 9 bases, and the junction held 2 bases outside the gene matches. CDR3 sequence reads: CASSARGGEQFF. The CDR3 DNA reads TGTGCCAGCAGTGCTCGGGGGGGTGAGCAGTTCTTC.

This sequence joins TRBV27 and TRBJ2-5, with D unresolved. CDR3 length: 15 residues. CDR1 is MNHEY and CDR2 is SMNVEV in the germline V gene (reference sequence). Trimming pared 2 bases from V and 0 bases from J, leaving 10 bases between. The CDR3 spells CASSLKGSYQETQYF. CDR3 in DNA: TGTGCCAGCAGTTTAAAGGGATCGTACCAAGAGACCCAGTACTTC.

The chain carries TRBV5-1 and TRBJ1-2; D is unresolved. V was clipped by 2 bases and J by 4 bases, with 9 bases between them. The CDR3 is made up of 13 amino acids. Germline values: CDR1 SGHRS, CDR2 YFSETQ. DNA of the CDR3: TGCGCCAGCAGCTTAGAGGGTACCTATGGCTACACCTTC. Protein: CASSLEGTYGYTF.

The V call is TRBV29-1, the J call TRBJ2-7; 7 bases are shared with TRBD1. The germline V gene encodes CDR1 SQVTM and CDR2 ANQGSEA. This CDR3 region has 11 residues. The J segment lost 3 bases and the V segment lost 6 bases, leaving 2 bases of the junction unmatched. This chain's CDR3 is CSVRGIYEQYF. CDR3 sequence (DNA): TGCAGCGTCAGGGGGATCTACGAGCAGTACTTC.

This clone was counted a few times. This chain joins TRBV7-9 and TRBJ1-5; TRBD1 might be the D (6 bases). Trimming pared 0 bases from V and 4 bases from J, leaving 10 bases between. Germline values: CDR1 SEHNR, CDR2 FQNEAQ (reference sequence). The CDR3 has 15 amino acids. DNA for the CDR3: TGTGCCAGCAGCTTAGCGGGGGCAGGGAATCAGCCCCAGCATTTT. This encodes CASSLAGAGNQPQHF.

V usage is TRBV6-5 and J usage is TRBJ2-7, with D perhaps given as TRBD1 or TRBD2 (5 bases each). This CDR3 comprises 12 residues. Germline-derived CDR1 and CDR2 are MNHEY and SVGAGI. V was shortened by 8 bases and J by 12 bases, with 20 bases between the two germline ends. The CDR3 DNA follows: TGTGCCAGCGTCTCACACTCCGGGACGATGTACTTC. It is translated as CASVSHSGTMYF.

This chain joins TRBV30 and TRBJ1-5, with D uncertain. The CDR3 length is 15 residues. Germline V gene lookup returns CDR1 GTSNPN and CDR2 SVGIG (reference sequence). The ends were cut back, 3 bases at V and 8 bases at J, with 20 bases in the middle. The CDR3 nucleotides are TGTGCCTGGAGCCTATCCGGTGAAGGGTTAAAGCCCCAGCATTTT. This translates into CAWSLSGEGLKPQHF. The variable domain in full, with the rest retrieved from reference TRBV30 and TRBJ1-5, is SQTIHQWPATLVQPVGSPLSLECTVEGTSNPNLYWYRQAAGRGLQLLFYSVGIGQISSEVPQNLSASRPQDRQFILSSKKLLLSDSGFYLCAWSLSGEGLKPQHFGDGTRLSIL.

This clone came up once. This rearrangement joins TRBV5-1 to TRBJ2-1, with 12 bases fitting TRBD2. Germline loops: CDR1 SGHRS, CDR2 YFSETQ. V was pared by 1 base and J by 8 bases, with 7 bases of the junction left unmatched. This CDR3 region has 16 residues. CDR3 sequence: CASSLRLAGDSDEQFF. DNA for the CDR3: TGCGCCAGCAGCTTGAGACTAGCGGGAGACTCTGATGAGCAGTTCTTC.

The V and J genes are TRBV30 and TRBJ2-4; D possibly corresponds to TRBD1 (6 bases). Trimming stripped 5 bases from V and 0 bases from J, with 17 bases between. The CDR3 runs 16 residues. CDR1 and CDR2 (germline): GTSNPN, SVGIG (reference sequence). CDR3 nucleotides: TGTGCCTGGGGGTTTCGACAGGCTATAGCCAAAAACATTCAGTACTTC. As protein: CAWGFRQAIAKNIQYF.

This clone has only a few counts. This chain uses TRBV4-1 with TRBJ1-3; no clear D. Per the germline V gene, CDR1 is MGHRA and CDR2 is YSYEKL. The V end lost 0 bases, the J end lost 0 bases, and 12 bases lay between the germline ends. The CDR3 consists of 17 residues. The CDR3 DNA reads as TGCGCCAGCAGCCAAGAGCGACGTTCCTACTCTGGAAACACCATATATTTT. The encoded protein is CASSQERRSYSGNTIYF.

This chain connects TRBV5-6 to TRBJ1-2, with a weak D call TRBD1 (5 bases). CDR1 is SGHDT, CDR2 YYEEEE, per germline. This CDR3 comprises 12 residues. The V gene lost 7 bases and the J gene lost 6 bases, with 13 bases spanning the gap. DNA for the CDR3: TGTGCCAGCCATCTGGGGGTGGATGGCTACACCTTC. Translating it yields CASHLGVDGYTF.

The chain joins TRBV5-1 to TRBJ2-5; D is unclear. Germline V gives CDR1 SGHRS, CDR2 YFSETQ. The CDR3 extends over 17 amino acids. With 5 bases removed from V and 2 bases from J, the gap between germline ends came to 22 bases. In nucleotides, the CDR3 is TGCGCCAGCAGTTTAGCCACCCTACCGAATTTTCAAGAGACCCAGTACTTC. Translation: CASSLATLPNFQETQYF. Complete variable domain (other parts from reference TRBV5-1 and TRBJ2-5): KAGVTQTPRYLIKTRGQQVTLSCSPISGHRSVSWYQQTPGQGLQFLFEYFSETQRNKGNFPGRFSGRQFSNSRSEMNVSTLELGDSALYLCASSLATLPNFQETQYFGPGTRLLVL.

The V call is TRBV4-1, the J call TRBJ2-1, with TRBD2 as a possible D gene (5 bases). V lost 2 bases and J lost 7, with 9 bases in between. The CDR3 runs 13 residues. Germline CDR1 reads MGHRA; CDR2 reads YSYEKL. The CDR3 loop is CASSQKRVNEQFF. The DNA of the CDR3 is TGCGCCAGCAGCCAAAAGAGGGTTAATGAGCAGTTCTTC.

Note on this clone: Additional DNA sequences in this sample encode the identical CDR3. V is TRBV14 and J is TRBJ1-2; no clear D gene. The CDR3 is 13 amino acids. CDR1 SGHDN and CDR2 FVKESK come from the germline V gene. V was trimmed by 0 bases and J by 2 bases, leaving 4 bases between them. CDR3 sequence: CASSQEVNYGYTF. Here the CDR3 DNA reads TGTGCCAGCAGCCAAGAAGTGAACTATGGCTACACCTTC.

The chain uses TRBV5-1 and TRBJ1-2, with D hard to call. The CDR3 runs to 14 residues. V lost 0 bases and J 4 bases, leaving 10 bases between the germline ends. Germline V CDR1 and CDR2: SGHRS, YFSETQ. The CDR3 is CASSLVSGSYGYTF. The CDR3 coding sequence is TGCGCCAGCAGCTTGGTTTCAGGAAGCTATGGCTACACCTTC.

The CDR3 region is CASSRLGGTEAFF. In DNA, the CDR3 is TGTGCCAGCAGCCGTCTTGGGGGCACTGAAGCTTTCTTT. V usage is TRBV11-2 and J usage is TRBJ1-1, with TRBD1 as a possible D gene (5 bases). The CDR3 sequence is 13 residues long. V shed 5 bases and J shed 4 bases, with 11 bases lying between them. Germline CDR1 SGHAT, CDR2 FQNNGV.

The chain joins TRBV12-5 to TRBJ1-1; no reliable D call. CDR3 length: 14 residues. Trimming took 6 bases from V and 0 from J, leaving 11 bases between them. The germline V gene has CDR1 LGHNT and CDR2 FRNRAP. CDR3 loop: CASGDDILNTEAFF. The DNA for the CDR3 is TGTGCTAGTGGCGACGACATCTTGAACACTGAAGCTTTCTTT.

The genes are TRBV29-1 and TRBJ1-5, with 10 positions matching TRBD1. The germline V gene encodes CDR1 SQVTM and CDR2 ANQGSEA. There are 19 residues in the CDR3. Trimming removed 2 bases from V and 2 bases from J; junction bases left unmatched: 15. CDR3 residues: CSVEQTPGQGTCGNQPQHF. The DNA of the CDR3 is TGCAGCGTTGAACAAACACCGGGACAGGGGACATGTGGCAATCAGCCCCAGCATTTT.

On this clone itself: Germline and junction disagree at one end, which may indicate a read error. The gene calls are TRBV6-1 and TRBJ1-4; D may be TRBD1 (5 bases). The CDR3 is 14 amino acids. Germline V gene lookup returns CDR1 MNHNS and CDR2 SASEGT. CDR3 bases: TGTGCCAGCAGGGAAGGACAAGCTAATGAAAAACTGTTTTTT. Amino acids: CASREGQANEKLFF.

The chain carries TRBV6-1 and TRBJ2-2; D might be TRBD2 (7 bases). Germline-derived CDR1 and CDR2 are MNHNS and SASEGT. The V gene lost 1 base and the J gene lost 4 bases, with 13 bases spanning the gap. The CDR3 runs 16 residues. The CDR3 DNA reads TGTGCCAGCAGTGAAGTAGGGGGGGATTCCACCGGGGAGCTGTTTTTT. Translating gives CASSEVGGDSTGELFF.

The chain has TRBV15 and TRBJ1-2; tentative D call: TRBD1 (5 bases). The CDR3 has 14 residues. Germline-derived CDR1 and CDR2 are LNHNV and YYDKDF (reference sequence). Deletions cut 0 bases from V and 10 bases from J, with 15 bases between. Here the CDR3 reads CATSRDLSGGDYTF. CDR3 DNA: TGTGCCACCAGCAGAGATTTATCGGGAGGGGACTACACCTTC.